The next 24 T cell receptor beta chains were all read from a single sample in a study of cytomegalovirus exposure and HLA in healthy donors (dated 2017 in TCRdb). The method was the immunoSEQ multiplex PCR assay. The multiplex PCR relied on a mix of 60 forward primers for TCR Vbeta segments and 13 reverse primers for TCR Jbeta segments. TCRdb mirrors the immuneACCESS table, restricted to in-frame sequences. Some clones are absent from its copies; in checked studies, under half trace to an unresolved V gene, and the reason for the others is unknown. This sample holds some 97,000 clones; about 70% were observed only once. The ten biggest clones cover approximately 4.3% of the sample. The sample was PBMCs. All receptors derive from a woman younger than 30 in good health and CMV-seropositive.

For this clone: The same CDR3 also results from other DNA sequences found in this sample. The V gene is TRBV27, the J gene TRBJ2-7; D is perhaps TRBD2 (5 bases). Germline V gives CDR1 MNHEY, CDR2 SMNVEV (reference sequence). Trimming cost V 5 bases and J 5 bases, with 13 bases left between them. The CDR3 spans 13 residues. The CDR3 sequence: CASSPRGTHEQYF. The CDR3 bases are TGTGCCAGCAGTCCCCGGGGTACCCACGAGCAGTACTTC.

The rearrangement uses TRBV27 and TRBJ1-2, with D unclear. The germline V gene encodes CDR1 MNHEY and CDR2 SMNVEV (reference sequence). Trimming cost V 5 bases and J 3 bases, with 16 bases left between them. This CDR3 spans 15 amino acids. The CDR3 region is CASSPSGIWDYGYTF. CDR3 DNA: TGTGCCAGCAGTCCGTCCGGGATATGGGACTATGGCTACACCTTC.

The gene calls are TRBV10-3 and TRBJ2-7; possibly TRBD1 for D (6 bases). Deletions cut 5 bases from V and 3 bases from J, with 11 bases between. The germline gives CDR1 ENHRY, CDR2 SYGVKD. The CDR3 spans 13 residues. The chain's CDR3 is CAISPGTYYEQYF. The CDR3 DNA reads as TGTGCCATCAGTCCCGGGACATACTACGAGCAGTACTTC.

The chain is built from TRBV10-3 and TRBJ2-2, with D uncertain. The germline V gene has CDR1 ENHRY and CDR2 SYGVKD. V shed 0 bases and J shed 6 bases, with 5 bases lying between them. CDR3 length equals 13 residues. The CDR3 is CAISESFAGELFF. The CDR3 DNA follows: TGTGCCATCAGTGAGTCGTTCGCCGGGGAGCTGTTTTTT.

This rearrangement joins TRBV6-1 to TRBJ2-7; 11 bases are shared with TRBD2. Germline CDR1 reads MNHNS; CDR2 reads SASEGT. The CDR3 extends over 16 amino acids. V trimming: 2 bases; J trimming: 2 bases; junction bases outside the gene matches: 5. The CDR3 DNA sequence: TGTGCCAGCAGTGAATTAGGGGGACTAGCGGCCTACGAGCAGTACTTC. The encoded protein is CASSELGGLAAYEQYF.

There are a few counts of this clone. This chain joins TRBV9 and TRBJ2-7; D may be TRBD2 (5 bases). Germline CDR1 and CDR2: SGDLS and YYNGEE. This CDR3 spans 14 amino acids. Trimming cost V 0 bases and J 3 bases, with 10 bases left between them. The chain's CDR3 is CASSVAIGDYEQYF. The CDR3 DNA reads TGTGCCAGCAGCGTAGCTATCGGGGACTACGAGCAGTACTTC. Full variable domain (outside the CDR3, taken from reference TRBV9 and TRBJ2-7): DSGVTQTPKHLITATGQRVTLRCSPRSGDLSVYWYQQSLDQGLQFLIQYYNGEERAKGNILERFSAQQFPDLHSELNLSSLELGDSALYFCASSVAIGDYEQYFGPGTRLTVT.

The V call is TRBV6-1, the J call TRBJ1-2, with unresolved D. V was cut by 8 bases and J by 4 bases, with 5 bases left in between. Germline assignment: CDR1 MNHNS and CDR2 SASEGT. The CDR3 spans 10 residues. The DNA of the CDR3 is TGTGCCAGCTTTAGCTATGGCTACACCTTC. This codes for CASFSYGYTF.

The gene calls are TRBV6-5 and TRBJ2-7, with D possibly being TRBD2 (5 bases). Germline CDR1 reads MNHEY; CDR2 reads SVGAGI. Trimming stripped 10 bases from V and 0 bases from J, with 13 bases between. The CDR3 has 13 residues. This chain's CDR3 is CATSDGGSYEQYF. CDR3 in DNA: TGTGCCACCTCAGACGGAGGCTCCTACGAGCAGTACTTC.

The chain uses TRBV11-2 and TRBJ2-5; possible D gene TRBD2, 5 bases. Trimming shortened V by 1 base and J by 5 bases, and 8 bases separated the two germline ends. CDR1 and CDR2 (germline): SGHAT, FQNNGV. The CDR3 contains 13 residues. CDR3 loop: CASSLGGRETQYF. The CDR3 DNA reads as TGTGCCAGCAGCTTAGGAGGGCGTGAGACCCAGTACTTC.

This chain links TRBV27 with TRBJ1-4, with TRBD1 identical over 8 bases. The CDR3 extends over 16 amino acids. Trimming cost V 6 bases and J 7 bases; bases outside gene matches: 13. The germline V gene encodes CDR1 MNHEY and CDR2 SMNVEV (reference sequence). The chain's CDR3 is CASSNSPTGTGEKLFF. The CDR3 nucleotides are TGTGCCAGCAGCAACTCCCCGACGGGGACAGGTGAAAAACTGTTTTTT.

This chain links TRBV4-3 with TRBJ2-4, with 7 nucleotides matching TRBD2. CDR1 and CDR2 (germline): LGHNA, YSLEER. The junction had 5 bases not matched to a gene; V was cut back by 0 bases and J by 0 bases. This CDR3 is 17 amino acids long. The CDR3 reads CASSQDLAVIAKNIQYF. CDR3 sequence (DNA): TGCGCCAGCAGCCAAGATCTAGCGGTGATAGCCAAAAACATTCAGTACTTC.

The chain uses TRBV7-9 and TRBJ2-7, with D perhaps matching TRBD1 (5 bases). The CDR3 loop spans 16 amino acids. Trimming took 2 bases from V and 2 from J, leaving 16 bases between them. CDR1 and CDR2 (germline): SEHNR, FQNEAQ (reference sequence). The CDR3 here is CASSLRSAGKTYEQYF. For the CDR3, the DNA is TGTGCCAGCAGCTTAAGGTCGGCAGGGAAGACCTACGAGCAGTACTTC.

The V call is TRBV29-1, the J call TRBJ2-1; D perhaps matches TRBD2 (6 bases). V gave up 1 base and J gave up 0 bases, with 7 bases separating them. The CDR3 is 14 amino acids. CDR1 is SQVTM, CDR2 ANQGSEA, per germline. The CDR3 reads CSVEGGDSYNEQFF. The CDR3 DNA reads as TGCAGCGTTGAAGGGGGGGACTCCTACAATGAGCAGTTCTTC.

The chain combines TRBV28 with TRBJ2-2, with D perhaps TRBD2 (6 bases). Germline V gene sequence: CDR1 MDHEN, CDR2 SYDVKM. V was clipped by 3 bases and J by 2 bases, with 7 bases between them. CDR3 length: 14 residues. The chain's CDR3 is CASSLGGNTGELFF. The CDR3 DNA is TGTGCCAGCAGTTTGGGAGGCAACACCGGGGAGCTGTTTTTT.

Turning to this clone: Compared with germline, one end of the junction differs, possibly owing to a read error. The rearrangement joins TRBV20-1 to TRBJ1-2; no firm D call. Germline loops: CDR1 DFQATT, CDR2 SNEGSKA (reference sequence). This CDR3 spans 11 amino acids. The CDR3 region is CSASVLGEGAF. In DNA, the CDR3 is TGCAGTGCTAGTGTCCTCGGGGAGGGCGCCTTC.

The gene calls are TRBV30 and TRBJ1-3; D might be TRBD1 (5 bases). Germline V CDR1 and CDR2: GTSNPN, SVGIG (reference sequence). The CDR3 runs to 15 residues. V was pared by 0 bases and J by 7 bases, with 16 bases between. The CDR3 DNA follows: TGTGCCTGGAGTGTAACTGGGGGGGTCAGGAACACCATATATTTT. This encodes CAWSVTGGVRNTIYF.

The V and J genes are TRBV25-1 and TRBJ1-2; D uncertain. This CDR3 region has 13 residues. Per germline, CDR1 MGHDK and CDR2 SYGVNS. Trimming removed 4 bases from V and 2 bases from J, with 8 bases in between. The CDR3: CASSASQNYGYTF. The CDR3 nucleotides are TGTGCCAGCAGTGCGTCACAGAACTATGGCTACACCTTC.

CDR3 protein: CASTQLTMKPQHF. The CDR3 nucleotides are TGTGCCAGCACCCAACTTACGATGAAGCCCCAGCATTTT. The gene calls are TRBV6-1 and TRBJ1-5, with D hard to call. The CDR3 runs to 13 residues. Germline V gives CDR1 MNHNS, CDR2 SASEGT. V shed 7 bases and J shed 8 bases, with 15 bases lying between them.

CDR3 coding DNA: TGTGCCAGCAGTGGAGGGCCACGGGAGACCCAGTACTTC. This gives the protein CASSGGPRETQYF. The V call is TRBV2, the J call TRBJ2-5; D is possibly TRBD2 (5 bases). Germline V gene lookup returns CDR1 SNHLY and CDR2 FYNNEI. With 4 bases removed from V and 5 bases from J, the gap between germline ends came to 11 bases. The CDR3 spans 13 residues.

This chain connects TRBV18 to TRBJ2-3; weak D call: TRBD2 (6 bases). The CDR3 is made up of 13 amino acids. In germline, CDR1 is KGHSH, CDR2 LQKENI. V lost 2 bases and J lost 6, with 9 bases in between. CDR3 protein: CASSPMEGDTQYF. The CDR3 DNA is TGTGCCAGCTCACCAATGGAGGGGGATACGCAGTATTTT.

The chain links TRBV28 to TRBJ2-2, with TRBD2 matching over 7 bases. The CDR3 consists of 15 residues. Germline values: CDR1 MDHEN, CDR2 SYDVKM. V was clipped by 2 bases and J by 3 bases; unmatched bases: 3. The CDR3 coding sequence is TGTGCCAGCAGTTTAGCGGGAGTGCACACCGGGGAGCTGTTTTTT. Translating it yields CASSLAGVHTGELFF. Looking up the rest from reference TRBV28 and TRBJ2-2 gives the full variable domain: DVKVTQSSRYLVKRTGEKVFLECVQDMDHENMFWYRQDPGLGLRLIYFSYDVKMKEKGDIPEGYSVSREKKERFSLILESASTNQTSMYLCASSLAGVHTGELFFGEGSRLTVL.

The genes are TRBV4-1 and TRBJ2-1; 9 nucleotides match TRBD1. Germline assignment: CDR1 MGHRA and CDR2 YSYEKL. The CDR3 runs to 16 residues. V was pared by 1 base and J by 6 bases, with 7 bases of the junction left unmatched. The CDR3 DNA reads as TGCGCCAGCAGCCAAGTAGAACAGGGGGCCCGCAATGAGCAGTTCTTC. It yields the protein CASSQVEQGARNEQFF.

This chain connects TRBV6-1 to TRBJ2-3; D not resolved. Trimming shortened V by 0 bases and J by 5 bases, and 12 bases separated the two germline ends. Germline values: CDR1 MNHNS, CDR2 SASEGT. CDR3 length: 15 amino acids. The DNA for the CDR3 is TGTGCCAGCAGTGAAGCGATGGGCCAGGTAGATACGCAGTATTTT. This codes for CASSEAMGQVDTQYF.

DNA for the CDR3: TGTGCCAGCAGTTACGAGCTTTTCTCTGGAAACACCATATATTTT. Translation: CASSYELFSGNTIYF. The rearrangement joins TRBV6-5 to TRBJ1-3; D gene unclear. Trimming removed 2 bases from V and 0 bases from J, with 8 bases in between. This CDR3 comprises 15 residues. In germline, CDR1 is MNHEY, CDR2 SVGAGI.